This T cell receptor beta chain was obtained from a study of CD8 T cells in Susac syndrome. Regarding the study as a whole: It was acknowledged in the study that the number of individuals who were included in its TCR sequencing and HLA analysis was relatively small.

CD8+ and CD4+ T cells were negatively isolated; TEMRA cells were FACS-enriched. Random-hexamer reverse transcription was applied to about 0.45 to 1 ug RNA. TCR beta CDR3 was amplified by immunoSEQ multiplex PCR. This amplification extended across 54 Vbeta and 13 Jbeta segments. One entry per CDR3 protein results from TCRdb running MiXCR on the immunoSEQ multiplex PCR reads. This sample has 330,000 or so distinct CDR3 sequences; approximately 91% occur once, and the top ten carry around 0.2%. V lost 6 bases to trimming and J lost 6 bases; unmatched junction nucleotides: 16. This CDR3 spans 17 amino acids. Germline-derived CDR1 and CDR2 are MDHEN and SYDVKM. As regards this clonotype: The target antigen is unknown.

This clonotype was sampled from a human donor with multiple sclerosis. The chain combines TRBV28 with TRBJ2-2; 7 nucleotides match TRBD1. The sample comprised CD8+ T cells from PBMCs. This chain's CDR3 is CASSRGPGQQTAGELFF. CDR3 bases: TGTGCCAGCAGCCGAGGCCCGGGACAGCAAACTGCCGGGGAGCTGTTTTTT.